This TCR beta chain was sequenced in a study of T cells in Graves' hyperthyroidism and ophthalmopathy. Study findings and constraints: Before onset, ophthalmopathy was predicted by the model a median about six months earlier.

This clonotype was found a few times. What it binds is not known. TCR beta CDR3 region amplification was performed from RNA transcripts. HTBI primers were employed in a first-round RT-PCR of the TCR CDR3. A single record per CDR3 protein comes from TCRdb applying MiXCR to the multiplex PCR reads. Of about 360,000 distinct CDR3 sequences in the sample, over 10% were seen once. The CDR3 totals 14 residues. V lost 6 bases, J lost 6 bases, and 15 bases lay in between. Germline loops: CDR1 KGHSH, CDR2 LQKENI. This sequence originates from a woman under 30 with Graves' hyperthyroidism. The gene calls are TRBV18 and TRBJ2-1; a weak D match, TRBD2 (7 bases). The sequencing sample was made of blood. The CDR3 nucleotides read TGTGCCAGCTCTCCGGGGGGCCCCGGCAATGAGCAGTTCTTC. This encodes CASSPGGPGNEQFF.